A selection of T cell receptor beta chains follows, all from one sample in a study of T cell responses to AZD1222 COVID-19 vaccine. TCRdb keeps only in-frame clones here, not all; method: immunoSEQ multiplex PCR. The table includes about 190,000 clones, approximately 91% detected once. The sequences come from peripheral blood, collected on day 0 of AZD1222 vaccination. These receptors all come from an adult in good health. CDR3s include the opening cysteine and the closing phenylalanine or tryptophan. Each record gives: J gene, D gene, V gene, clone size, CDR3 protein, CDR3 DNA. D genes are given only for firm matches. Where a row states a size, it is once, few, many or the class of an expanded clone; other rows omit it.

>TRBJ2-7|TRBD1|TRBV6-2/TRBV6-3|-
CASSYSFGGQVLSYEQYF
TGTGCCAGCAGTTACTCGTTTGGGGGACAGGTCCTATCCTACGAGCAGTACTTC
>TRBJ2-1|TRBD1|TRBV3-1/TRBV3-2|-
CASSQSILGTGTGKFF
TGTGCCAGCAGCCAAAGCATCCTCGGTACGGGGACAGGGAAGTTCTTC
>TRBJ2-3|TRBD2|TRBV10-3|-
CATGLAGEDTQYF
TGTGCCACTGGACTAGCGGGGGAAGATACGCAGTATTTT
>TRBJ1-4|-|TRBV20-1|few
CSASSGPGEKLFF
TGCAGTGCTAGTTCGGGGCCGGGGGAAAAACTGTTTTTT
>TRBJ2-3|-|TRBV11-1|-
CASSLGSSSDTQYF
TGTGCCAGCAGCTTGGGGTCTAGTTCGGATACGCAGTATTTT
>TRBJ2-5|TRBD2|TRBV5-4|-
CASSPGLATSLGETQYF
TGTGCCAGCAGCCCTGGACTAGCTACTAGCCTAGGGGAGACCCAGTACTTC
>TRBJ2-1|TRBD1|TRBV5-1|-
CASSLPGTGATSSYNEQFF
TGCGCCAGCAGCTTACCCGGGACAGGGGCCACATCCAGTTACAATGAGCAGTTCTTC
>TRBJ1-2|TRBD1|TRBV12-3/TRBV12-4|-
CASSRGTGVGYTF
TGTGCCAGCAGCCGTGGGACAGGGGTCGGCTACACCTTC
>TRBJ2-1|TRBD2|TRBV15|-
CATSRSGGNEFF
TGTGCCACCAGCAGGTCCGGGGGGAACGAGTTCTTC
>TRBJ2-2|-|TRBV11-2|-
CASSLGGDTGELFF
TGTGCCAGCAGCTTAGGAGGAGACACCGGGGAGCTGTTTTTT
>TRBJ2-7|-|TRBV27|-
CASSSAGYEQYF
TGTGCCAGCAGTTCAGCCGGCTACGAGCAGTACTTC
>TRBJ1-1|-|TRBV6-6|-
CASSYSGDDEAFF
TGTGCCAGCAGTTACTCGGGGGATGATGAAGCTTTCTTT
>TRBJ1-2|-|TRBV15|-
CATSRGPLEAGYTF
TGTGCCACCAGCAGAGGGCCCCTAGAAGCAGGCTACACCTTC
>TRBJ1-1|TRBD1|TRBV27|-
CASSSPLTGGRGEAFF
TGTGCCAGCAGTTCACCCTTAACAGGGGGCAGGGGTGAAGCTTTCTTT
>TRBJ2-3|-|TRBV3-1/TRBV3-2|-
CASSQVNVVGDTQYF
TGTGCCAGCAGCCAAGTAAACGTCGTGGGAGATACGCAGTATTTT
>TRBJ1-4|-|TRBV7-3|-
CASLGVRICNEKLFF
TGTGCCAGCCTGGGGGTTAGGATCTGTAATGAAAAACTGTTTTTT